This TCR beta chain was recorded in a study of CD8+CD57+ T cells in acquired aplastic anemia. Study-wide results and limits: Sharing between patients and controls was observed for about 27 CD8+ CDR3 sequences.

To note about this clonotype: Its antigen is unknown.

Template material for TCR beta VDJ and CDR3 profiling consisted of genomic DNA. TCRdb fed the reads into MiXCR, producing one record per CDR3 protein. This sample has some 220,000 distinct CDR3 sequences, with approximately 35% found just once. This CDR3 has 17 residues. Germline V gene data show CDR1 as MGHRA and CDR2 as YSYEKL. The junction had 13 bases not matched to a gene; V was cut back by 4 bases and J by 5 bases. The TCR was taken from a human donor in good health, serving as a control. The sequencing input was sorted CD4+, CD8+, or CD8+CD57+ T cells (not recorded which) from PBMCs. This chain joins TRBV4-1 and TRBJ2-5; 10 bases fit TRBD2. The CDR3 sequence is CASSPSVLAGSGETQYF. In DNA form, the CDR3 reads TGCGCCAGCAGCCCGTCTGTACTAGCGGGATCGGGGGAGACCCAGTACTTC.